The 9 T cell receptor beta chains in this list originate from one sample, sequenced in a study of metastatic and nonmetastatic thyroid tumors. Patients were all untreated before their thyroid surgery. With MiXCR, TCRdb reprocessed the PCR reads. This sample yields about 16,000 clones, of which about 29% are seen a single time; 10% to 15% belongs to the top ten. Sequencing input: tumor tissue. These receptors were taken from a male donor with papillary thyroid cancer or a benign thyroid nodule (not recorded which). Some clones in this sample may be carry-over from other donors' samples.

This chain uses TRBV9 with TRBJ2-5; 9 nucleotides match TRBD1. Per germline, CDR1 SGDLS and CDR2 YYNGEE. Trimming at V came to 3 bases and at J to 5 bases, leaving 5 bases not matched to a gene. CDR3 length equals 14 residues. CDR3 residues: CASSGGTGIETQYF. The CDR3, as DNA: TGTGCCAGCAGCGGGGGGACAGGGATCGAGACCCAGTACTTC.

The V gene is TRBV6-1, the J gene TRBJ2-7; D not certain. The CDR3 consists of 14 residues. Deletions cut 2 bases from V and 3 bases from J, with 11 bases between. Germline CDR1 is MNHNS and CDR2 is SASEGT. In DNA form, the CDR3 reads TGTGCCAGCAGTGAATTAAAAACAGTCTACGAGCAGTACTTC. Protein product: CASSELKTVYEQYF.

This clone is medium-sized by share. This sequence joins TRBV6-1 and TRBJ2-5; D uncertain. Per the germline V gene, CDR1 is MNHNS and CDR2 is SASEGT. This CDR3 has 10 amino acids. V was trimmed by 6 bases and J by 4 bases, leaving 3 bases between them. In DNA, the CDR3 is TGTGCCAGCAGAGGAGAGACCCAGTACTTC. This sequence encodes CASRGETQYF.

This clone turned up a few times. V usage is TRBV6-1 and J usage is TRBJ1-1; 7 nucleotides agree with TRBD1. V was pared by 6 bases and J by 5 bases, with 12 bases of the junction left unmatched. This CDR3 has 15 residues. Germline-derived CDR1 and CDR2 are MNHNS and SASEGT. The CDR3 DNA follows: TGTGCCAGCAGGGACACAGGTAGGGGGCGGACTGAAGCTTTCTTT. Protein: CASRDTGRGRTEAFF.

This clone is labeled medium-sized. The chain carries TRBV12-3 or TRBV12-4 and TRBJ2-2; a weak D match, TRBD2 (5 bases). The CDR3 is 15 residues long. Trimming took off 7 bases at V and 6 bases at J, with 18 bases between the two ends. DNA for the CDR3: TGTGCCAGCATTAGACAAGAGGGCGCGGCCGGGGAGCTGTTTTTT. It is translated as CASIRQEGAAGELFF.

To note about this clone: One base away lies a much larger clone, so this may be a sequencing read error. Other DNA sequences from this sample encode an identical CDR3 as well. The rearrangement joins TRBV28 to TRBJ2-1; a possible D gene is TRBD1 (5 bases). The CDR3 is 13 amino acids. Trimming removed 7 bases from V and 7 bases from J, with 14 bases in between. Germline V CDR1 and CDR2: MDHEN, SYDVKM. The CDR3 bases are TGTGCCAGCATCAAGACTGGGGCAAATGAGCAGTTCTTC. Its translation is CASIKTGANEQFF. The full variable domain, its missing parts supplied by reference TRBV28 and TRBJ2-1, is DVKVTQSSRYLVKRTGEKVFLECVQDMDHENMFWYRQDPGLGLRLIYFSYDVKMKEKGDIPEGYSVSREKKERFSLILESASTNQTSMYLCASIKTGANEQFFGPGTRLTVL.

Concerning this clone: Relative to the germline gene, one junction end is altered; a read error may explain this. This chain uses TRBV6-1 with TRBJ1-4, with no clear D. The CDR3 extends over 15 amino acids. Germline V lookup: CDR1 MNHNS, CDR2 SASEGT. The CDR3: CASKVSHATNEKLFF. CDR3 bases: TGTGCCAGCAAGGTCAGCCATGCAACTAATGAAAAATTGTTTTTT.

This chain uses TRBV27 with TRBJ1-1, with D possibly matching TRBD1 (6 bases). Looked up from germline, CDR1 is MNHEY and CDR2 is SMNVEV (reference sequence). The CDR3 loop spans 16 amino acids. Deletions cut 3 bases from V and 3 bases from J, with 17 bases between. The CDR3 is CASSLQILGGHTEAFF. The CDR3 DNA sequence: TGTGCCAGCAGTTTGCAAATCCTAGGGGGACACACTGAAGCTTTCTTT.

This clone has at least ten counts. The gene calls are TRBV19 and TRBJ2-3; 8 bases are shared with TRBD2. The germline V gene encodes CDR1 LNHDA and CDR2 SQIVND (reference sequence). The V gene end was trimmed by 3 bases and the J gene end by 2 bases; junction bases not matched to a gene: 4. The CDR3 has 15 amino acids. CDR3: CASSILAGHTDTQYF. DNA for the CDR3: TGTGCCAGTAGTATTTTAGCGGGGCACACAGATACGCAGTATTTT.